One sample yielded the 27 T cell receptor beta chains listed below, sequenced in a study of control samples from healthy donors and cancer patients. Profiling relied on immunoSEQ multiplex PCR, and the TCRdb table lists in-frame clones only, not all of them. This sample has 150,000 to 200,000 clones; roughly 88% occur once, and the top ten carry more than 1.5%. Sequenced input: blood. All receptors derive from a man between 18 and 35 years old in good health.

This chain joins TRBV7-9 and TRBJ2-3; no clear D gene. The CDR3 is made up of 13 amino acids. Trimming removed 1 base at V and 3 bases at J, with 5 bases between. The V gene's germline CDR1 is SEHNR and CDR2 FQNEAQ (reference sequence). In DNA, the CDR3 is TGTGCCAGCAGCTTAGATGGGACAGATACGCAGTATTTT. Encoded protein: CASSLDGTDTQYF.

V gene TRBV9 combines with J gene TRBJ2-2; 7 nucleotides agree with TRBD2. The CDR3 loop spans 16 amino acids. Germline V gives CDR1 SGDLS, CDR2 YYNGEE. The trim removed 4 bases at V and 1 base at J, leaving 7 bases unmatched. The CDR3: CASSNNLAENTGELFF. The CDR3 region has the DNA TGTGCCAGCAGCAACAACCTAGCGGAGAACACCGGGGAGCTGTTTTTT.

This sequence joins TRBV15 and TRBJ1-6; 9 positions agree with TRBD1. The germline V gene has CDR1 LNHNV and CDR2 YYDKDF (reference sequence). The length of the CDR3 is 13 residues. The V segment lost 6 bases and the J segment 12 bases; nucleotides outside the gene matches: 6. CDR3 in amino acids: CATSSRDREPLHF. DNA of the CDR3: TGTGCCACCAGTAGTAGGGACAGGGAACCCCTCCACTTT.

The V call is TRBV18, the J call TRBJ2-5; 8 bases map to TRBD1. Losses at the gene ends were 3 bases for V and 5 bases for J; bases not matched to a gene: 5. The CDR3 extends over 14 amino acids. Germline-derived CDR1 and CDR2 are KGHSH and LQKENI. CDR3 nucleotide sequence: TGTGCCAGCTCACCCGACAGGGGCCCCGAGACCCAGTACTTC. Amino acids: CASSPDRGPETQYF.

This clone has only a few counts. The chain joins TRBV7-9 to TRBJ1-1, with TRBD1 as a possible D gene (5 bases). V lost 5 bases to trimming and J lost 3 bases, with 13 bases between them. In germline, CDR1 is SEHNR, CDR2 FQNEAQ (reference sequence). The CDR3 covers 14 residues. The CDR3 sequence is CASSHAGGDTEAFF. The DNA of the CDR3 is TGTGCCAGCAGCCACGCGGGAGGGGACACTGAAGCTTTCTTT.

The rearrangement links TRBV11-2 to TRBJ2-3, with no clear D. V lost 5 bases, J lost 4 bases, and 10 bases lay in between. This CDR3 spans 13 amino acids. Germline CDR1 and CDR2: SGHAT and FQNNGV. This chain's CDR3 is CASSARLPDTQYF. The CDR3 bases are TGTGCCAGCAGCGCCCGACTTCCAGATACGCAGTATTTT. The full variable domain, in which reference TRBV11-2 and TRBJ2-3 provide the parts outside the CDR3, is EAGVAQSPRYKIIEKRQSVAFWCNPISGHATLYWYQQILGQGPKLLIQFQNNGVVDDSQLPKDRFSAERLKGVDSTLKIQPAKLEDSAVYLCASSARLPDTQYFGPGTRLTVL.

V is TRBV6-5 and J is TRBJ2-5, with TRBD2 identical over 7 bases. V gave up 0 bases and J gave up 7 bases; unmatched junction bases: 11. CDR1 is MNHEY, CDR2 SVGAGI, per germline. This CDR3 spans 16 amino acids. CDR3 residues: CASSYSGGGGQATQYF. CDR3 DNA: TGTGCCAGCAGTTACTCGGGCGGGGGAGGGCAGGCGACCCAGTACTTC.

CDR3 amino acids: CASSQRGTDTQYF. The CDR3 DNA reads TGTGCCAGCAGCCAACGGGGGACGGATACGCAGTATTTT. V and J are TRBV11-3 and TRBJ2-3, with a tentative D call TRBD2 (6 bases). The germline V gene encodes CDR1 SGHNT and CDR2 YENEEA. Trimming stripped 5 bases from V and 6 bases from J, with 12 bases between. This CDR3 is 13 amino acids long.

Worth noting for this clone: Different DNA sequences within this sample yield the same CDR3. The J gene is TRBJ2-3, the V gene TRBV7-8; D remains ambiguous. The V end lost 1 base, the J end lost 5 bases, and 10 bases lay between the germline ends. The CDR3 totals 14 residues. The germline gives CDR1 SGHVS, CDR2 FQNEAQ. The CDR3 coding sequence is TGTGCCAGCAGCTTAGGGTGGGTGGGAGATACGCAGTATTTT. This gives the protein CASSLGWVGDTQYF.

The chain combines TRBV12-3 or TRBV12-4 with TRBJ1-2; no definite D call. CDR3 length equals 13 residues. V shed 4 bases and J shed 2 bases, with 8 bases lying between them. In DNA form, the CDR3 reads TGTGCCAGCAGTTGGCACCAAAACTATGGCTACACCTTC. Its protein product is CASSWHQNYGYTF.

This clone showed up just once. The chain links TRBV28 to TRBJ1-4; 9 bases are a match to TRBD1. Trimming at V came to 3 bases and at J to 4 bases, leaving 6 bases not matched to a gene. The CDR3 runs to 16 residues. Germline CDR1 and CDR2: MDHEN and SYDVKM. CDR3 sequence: CASSFGTGPLNEKLFF. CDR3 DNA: TGTGCCAGCAGTTTTGGGACAGGGCCCCTTAATGAAAAACTGTTTTTT.

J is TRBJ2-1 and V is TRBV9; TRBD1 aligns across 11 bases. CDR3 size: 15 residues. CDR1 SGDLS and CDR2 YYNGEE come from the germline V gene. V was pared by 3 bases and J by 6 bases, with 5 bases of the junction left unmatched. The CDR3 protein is CASSAGTGGSNEQFF. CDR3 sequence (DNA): TGTGCCAGCAGCGCCGGGACAGGGGGAAGCAATGAGCAGTTCTTC.

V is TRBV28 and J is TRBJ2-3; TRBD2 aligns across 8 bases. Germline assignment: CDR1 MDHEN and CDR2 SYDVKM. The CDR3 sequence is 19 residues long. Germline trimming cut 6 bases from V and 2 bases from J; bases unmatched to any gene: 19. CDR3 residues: CASSPLGRGALHTTDTQYF. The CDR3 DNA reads TGTGCCAGCAGCCCTCTAGGGCGGGGGGCACTCCATACCACAGATACGCAGTATTTT.

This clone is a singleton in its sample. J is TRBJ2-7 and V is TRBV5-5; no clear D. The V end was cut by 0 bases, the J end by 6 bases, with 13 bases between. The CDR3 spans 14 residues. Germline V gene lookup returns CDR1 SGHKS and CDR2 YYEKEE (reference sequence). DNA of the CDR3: TGTGCCAGCAGCTTGGCCGGTGTAGCTTCCGAGCAGTACTTC. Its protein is CASSLAGVASEQYF.

The CDR3 protein is CASSLRGGARHEQYF. The CDR3 DNA reads TGCGCCAGCAGCTTGAGGGGTGGAGCGCGGCACGAGCAGTACTTC. The chain joins TRBV5-1 to TRBJ2-7; a weak D match, TRBD1 (5 bases). The CDR3 has 15 residues. Per the germline V gene, CDR1 is SGHRS and CDR2 is YFSETQ. V gave up 1 base and J gave up 5 bases, with 16 bases separating them.

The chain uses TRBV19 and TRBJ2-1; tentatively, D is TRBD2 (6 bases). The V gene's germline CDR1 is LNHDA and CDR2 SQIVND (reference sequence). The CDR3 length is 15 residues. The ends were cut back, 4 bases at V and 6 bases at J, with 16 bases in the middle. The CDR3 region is CASSTAGGGVNEQFF. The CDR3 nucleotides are TGTGCCAGTAGTACCGCCGGAGGAGGGGTCAATGAGCAGTTCTTC. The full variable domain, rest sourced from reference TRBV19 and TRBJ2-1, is DGGITQSPKYLFRKEGQNVTLSCEQNLNHDAMYWYRQDPGQGLRLIYYSQIVNDFQKGDIAEGYSVSREKKESFPLTVTSAQKNPTAFYLCASSTAGGGVNEQFFGPGTRLTVL.

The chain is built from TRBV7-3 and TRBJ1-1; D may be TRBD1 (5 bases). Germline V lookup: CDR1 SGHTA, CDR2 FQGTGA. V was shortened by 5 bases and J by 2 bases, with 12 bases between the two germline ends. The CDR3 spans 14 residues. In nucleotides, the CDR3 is TGTGCCAGCAGCGTCGGGACGGCAAACACTGAAGCTTTCTTT. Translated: CASSVGTANTEAFF.

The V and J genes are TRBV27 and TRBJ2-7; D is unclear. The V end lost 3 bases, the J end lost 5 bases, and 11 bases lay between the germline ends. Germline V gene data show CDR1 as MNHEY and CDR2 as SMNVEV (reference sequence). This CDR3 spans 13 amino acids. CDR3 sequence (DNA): TGTGCCAGCAGTTTCTCCCTGTATCACGAGCAGTACTTC. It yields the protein CASSFSLYHEQYF.

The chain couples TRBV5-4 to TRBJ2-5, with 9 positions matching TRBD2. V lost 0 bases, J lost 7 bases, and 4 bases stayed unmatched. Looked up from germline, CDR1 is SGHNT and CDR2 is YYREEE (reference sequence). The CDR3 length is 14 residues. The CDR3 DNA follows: TGTGCCAGCAGCTTGGCCGGGACTAGCCTGACCCAGTACTTC. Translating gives CASSLAGTSLTQYF.

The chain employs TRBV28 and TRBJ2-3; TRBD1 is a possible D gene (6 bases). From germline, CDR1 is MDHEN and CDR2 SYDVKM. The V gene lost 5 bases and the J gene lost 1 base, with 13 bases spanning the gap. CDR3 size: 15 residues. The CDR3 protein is CASSARTVRTDTQYF. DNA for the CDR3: TGTGCCAGCAGTGCCCGGACAGTACGCACAGATACGCAGTATTTT.

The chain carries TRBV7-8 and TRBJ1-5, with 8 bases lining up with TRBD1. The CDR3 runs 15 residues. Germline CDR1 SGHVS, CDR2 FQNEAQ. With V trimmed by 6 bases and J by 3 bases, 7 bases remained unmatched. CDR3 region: CASSFRTGINQPQHF. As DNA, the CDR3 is TGTGCCAGCAGTTTTCGGACAGGGATCAATCAGCCCCAGCATTTT.

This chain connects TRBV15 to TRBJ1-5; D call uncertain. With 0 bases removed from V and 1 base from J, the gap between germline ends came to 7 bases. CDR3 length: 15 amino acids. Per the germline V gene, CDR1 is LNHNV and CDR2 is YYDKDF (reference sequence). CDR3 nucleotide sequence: TGTGCCACCAGCAGAGATCTCGGGAGCAATCAGCCCCAGCATTTT. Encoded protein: CATSRDLGSNQPQHF.

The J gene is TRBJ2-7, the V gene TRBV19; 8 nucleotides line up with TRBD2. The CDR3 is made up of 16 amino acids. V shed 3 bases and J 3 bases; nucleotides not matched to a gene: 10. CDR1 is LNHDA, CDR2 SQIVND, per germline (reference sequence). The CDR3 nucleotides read TGTGCCAGTAGTATGAATTCCGGGGGGGTGATCTACGAGCAGTACTTC. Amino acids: CASSMNSGGVIYEQYF.

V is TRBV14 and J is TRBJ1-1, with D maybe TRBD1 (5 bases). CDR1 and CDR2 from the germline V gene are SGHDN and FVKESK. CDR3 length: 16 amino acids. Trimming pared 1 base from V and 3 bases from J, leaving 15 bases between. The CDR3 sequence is CASSQVRRAGDTEAFF. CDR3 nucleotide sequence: TGTGCCAGCAGCCAAGTGCGCCGGGCGGGGGACACTGAAGCTTTCTTT.

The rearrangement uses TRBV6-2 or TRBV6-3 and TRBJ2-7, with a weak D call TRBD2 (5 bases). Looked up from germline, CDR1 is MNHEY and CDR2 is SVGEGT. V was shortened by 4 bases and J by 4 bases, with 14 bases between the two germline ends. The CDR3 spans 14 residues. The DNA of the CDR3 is TGTGCCAGCAGTTTCGGCAGCGGAGGATACGAGCAGTACTTC. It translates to CASSFGSGGYEQYF.

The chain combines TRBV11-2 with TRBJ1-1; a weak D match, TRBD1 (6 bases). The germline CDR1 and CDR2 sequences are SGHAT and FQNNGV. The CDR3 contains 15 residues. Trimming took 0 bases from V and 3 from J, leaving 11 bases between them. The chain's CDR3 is CASSLDRGGHTEAFF. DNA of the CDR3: TGTGCCAGCAGCTTAGATCGCGGGGGCCACACTGAAGCTTTCTTT.

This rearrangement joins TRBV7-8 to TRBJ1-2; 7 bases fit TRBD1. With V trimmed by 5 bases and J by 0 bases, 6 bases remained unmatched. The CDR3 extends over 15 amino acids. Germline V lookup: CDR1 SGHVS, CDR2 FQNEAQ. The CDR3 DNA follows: TGTGCCAGCAGCCCCACAGGGGTTTCTAACTATGGCTACACCTTC. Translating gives CASSPTGVSNYGYTF. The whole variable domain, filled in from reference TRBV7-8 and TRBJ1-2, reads GAGVSQSPRYKVAKRGQDVALRCDPISGHVSLFWYQQALGQGPEFLTYFQNEAQLDKSGLPSDRFFAERPEGSVSTLKIQRTQQEDSAVYLCASSPTGVSNYGYTFGSGTRLTVV.